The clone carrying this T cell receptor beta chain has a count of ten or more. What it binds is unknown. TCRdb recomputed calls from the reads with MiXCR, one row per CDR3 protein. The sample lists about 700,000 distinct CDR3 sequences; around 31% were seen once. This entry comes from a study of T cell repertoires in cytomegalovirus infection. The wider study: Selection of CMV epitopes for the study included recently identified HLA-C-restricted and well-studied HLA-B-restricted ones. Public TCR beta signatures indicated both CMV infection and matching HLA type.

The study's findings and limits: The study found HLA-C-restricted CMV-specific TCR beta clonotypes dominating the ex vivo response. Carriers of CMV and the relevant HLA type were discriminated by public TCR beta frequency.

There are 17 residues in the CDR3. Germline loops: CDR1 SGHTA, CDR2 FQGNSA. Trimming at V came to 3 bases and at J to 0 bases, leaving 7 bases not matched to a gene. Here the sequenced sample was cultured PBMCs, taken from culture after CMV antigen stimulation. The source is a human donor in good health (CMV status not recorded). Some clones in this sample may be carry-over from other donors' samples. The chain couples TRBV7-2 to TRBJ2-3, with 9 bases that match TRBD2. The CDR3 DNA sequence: TGTGCCAGCAGCTTTGCGGCGGGGGGGACTAGCACAGATACGCAGTATTTT. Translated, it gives CASSFAAGGTSTDTQYF.